A selection of T cell receptor beta chains follows, all from one sample in a study of blood T cells in healthy people across ages. In TCRdb, the 5' RACE reads were re-called with MiXCR into one record per CDR3 protein. The table lists approximately 1,100,000 distinct CDR3 sequences, 40% to 45% of them singletons. Sequencing was performed on blood. These receptor sequences come from a woman aged 60 to 75 in good health. CDR3s include the opening cysteine and the closing phenylalanine or tryptophan. D genes are given only for firm matches. Clone size, where shown, is once, few, many, or a class for clones that have expanded.

-,TRBJ2-7,-,14,TRBV5-1,CASSWTDVINEQYF,TGCGCCAGCAGCTGGACGGACGTCATAAATGAGCAGTACTTC
-,TRBJ2-7,-,14,TRBV20-1,CSAIRLQSSYEQYF,TGCAGTGCCATAAGACTACAGAGCTCCTACGAGCAGTACTTC
-,TRBJ1-1,-,15,TRBV12-3/TRBV12-4,CASSLRGSLNTEAFF,TGTGCCAGCAGTTTGAGGGGGTCCCTGAACACTGAAGCTTTCTTT
-,TRBJ2-5,few,14,TRBV29-1,CSVEVVGSGETQYF,TGCAGCGTTGAGGTGGTCGGGAGTGGGGAGACCCAGTACTTC
-,TRBJ1-1,many,14,TRBV10-3,CAISESMTNTEAFF,TGTGCCATCAGTGAGTCAATGACGAACACTGAAGCTTTCTTT
-,TRBJ1-2,many,14,TRBV12-3/TRBV12-4,CASSSSDRPGGYTF,-
TRBD1,TRBJ2-7,-,16,TRBV5-1,CASSLELQGGSYEQYF,TGCGCCAGCAGCTTGGAACTACAGGGGGGCTCCTACGAGCAGTACTTC
-,TRBJ2-7,-,16,TRBV20-1,CSARDRGKGLSYEQYF,TGCAGTGCTAGAGATCGCGGAAAGGGGCTGTCCTACGAGCAGTACTTC
TRBD1,TRBJ2-7,few,12,TRBV18,CASSQGQYEQYF,TGTGCCAGCTCACAGGGACAGTACGAGCAGTACTTC
TRBD1,TRBJ2-4,-,14,TRBV29-1,CSAGTGTAKNIQYF,TGCAGCGCCGGGACAGGGACCGCCAAAAACATTCAGTACTTC
TRBD2,TRBJ2-3,few,14,TRBV20-1,CSAGREGNTDTQYF,TGCAGTGCGGGTCGGGAGGGTAACACAGATACGCAGTATTTT
TRBD1,TRBJ1-2,-,13,TRBV2,CASRYQGAYGYTF,TGTGCCAGCAGATATCAGGGGGCGTATGGCTACACCTTC
-,TRBJ2-1,-,11,TRBV29-1,CSVAALNEQFF,TGCAGCGTTGCCGCCCTCAATGAGCAGTTCTTC
-,TRBJ2-7,few,15,TRBV4-1,CASSNLLGGTYEQYF,TGCGCCAGCAGCAACCTCTTGGGGGGAACCTACGAGCAGTACTTC
TRBD2,TRBJ2-6,-,18,TRBV12-5,CASGLGLAVNSGANVLTF,TGTGCTAGTGGTTTGGGACTAGCGGTGAACTCTGGGGCCAACGTCCTGACTTTC
-,TRBJ2-7,many,14,TRBV7-2,CASSPGGGPYEQYF,TGTGCCAGCAGCCCAGGGGGAGGGCCCTACGAGCAGTACTTC
-,TRBJ2-3,few,12,TRBV20-1,CSARERAGSQYF,TGCAGTGCTAGAGAAAGGGCAGGGTCGCAGTATTTT
TRBD2,TRBJ2-1,-,13,TRBV27,CASSLLLAYEQFF,TGTGCCAGCAGTTTACTACTAGCGTATGAGCAGTTCTTC
-,TRBJ2-3,-,13,TRBV7-9,CASSLSGTHTQYF,TGTGCCAGCAGCTTATCTGGGACTCATACGCAGTATTTT
-,TRBJ2-7,-,13,TRBV29-1,CSVNAVGSREQYF,TGCAGCGTCAACGCTGTAGGGTCTCGGGAGCAGTACTTC
-,TRBJ2-1,-,15,TRBV12-3/TRBV12-4,CASSLYPSLDNEQFF,-
TRBD2,TRBJ2-5,few,16,TRBV20-1,CSARDPRLAGRLEQYF,TGCAGTGCTAGAGACCCCAGGCTAGCGGGACGTCTGGAGCAGTACTTC
-,TRBJ2-5,-,15,TRBV7-3,CASSLLGPPQETQYF,TGTGCCAGCAGCCTATTGGGCCCACCTCAAGAGACCCAGTACTTC
TRBD2,TRBJ2-7,-,13,TRBV20-1,CSATPLAAHEQYF,TGCAGTGCTACCCCCCTAGCGGCTCACGAGCAGTACTTC
-,TRBJ2-5,-,16,TRBV7-6,CASSPGRHGTQETQYF,TGTGCCAGCAGCCCGGGAAGGCATGGTACCCAAGAGACCCAGTACTTC
-,TRBJ2-1,-,16,TRBV20-1,CSARDQAGADYNEQFF,TGCAGTGCTAGAGATCAAGCCGGGGCCGACTACAATGAGCAGTTCTTC
-,TRBJ1-1,-,15,TRBV12-3/TRBV12-4,CASSSLAHSWTEAFF,TGTGCCAGCAGTTCCCTAGCTCACAGCTGGACTGAAGCTTTCTTT
-,TRBJ1-4,-,14,TRBV6-2/TRBV6-3,CASSYDRRMEKLFF,TGTGCCAGCAGTTACGACAGAAGGATGGAAAAACTGTTTTTT
TRBD2,TRBJ2-3,once,16,TRBV4-1,CASSHPGGGSADTQYF,TGCGCCAGCAGCCACCCCGGAGGCGGGAGCGCAGATACGCAGTATTTT
-,TRBJ2-3,-,14,TRBV20-1,CSAPNRARTDTQYF,TGCAGTGCTCCAAACAGGGCCCGCACAGATACGCAGTATTTT
TRBD1,TRBJ2-7,-,15,TRBV20-1,CSARDQTGSSYEQYF,TGCAGTGCTAGAGACCAGACAGGGAGCTCCTACGAGCAGTACTTC
-,TRBJ2-7,-,13,TRBV7-2,CASSLELPYEQYF,TGTGCCAGCAGCTTAGAGCTTCCCTACGAGCAGTACTTC
TRBD2,TRBJ2-3,few,17,TRBV4-1,CASSPLAGGSGTDTQYF,TGCGCCAGCAGCCCACTAGCGGGAGGGAGCGGCACAGATACGCAGTATTTT
-,TRBJ2-5,-,12,TRBV29-1,CSGRDGWETQYF,TGCAGCGGCCGGGACGGTTGGGAGACCCAGTACTTC
TRBD2,TRBJ2-1,-,14,TRBV15,CATSVRGGGNEQFF,TGTGCCACCAGCGTTCGCGGGGGGGGGAATGAGCAGTTCTTC
TRBD2,TRBJ2-7,-,15,TRBV20-1,CSARDVAGGPYEQYF,TGCAGTGCTAGAGATGTGGCGGGAGGGCCTTACGAGCAGTACTTC
TRBD2,TRBJ2-3,-,14,TRBV20-1,CSASAGGPTDTQYF,TGCAGTGCCTCAGCGGGAGGTCCCACAGATACGCAGTATTTT
TRBD2,TRBJ2-7,-,14,TRBV20-1,CSARSPSGPYEQYF,TGCAGTGCTAGATCGCCTAGCGGACCCTACGAGCAGTACTTC
-,TRBJ2-2,-,13,TRBV14,CASSHPLTGELFF,TGTGCCAGCAGCCACCCCCTCACCGGGGAGCTGTTTTTT
TRBD1,TRBJ1-6,few,16,TRBV10-3,CAISDNEDRVWSPLHF,TGTGCCATCAGTGACAACGAGGACAGGGTTTGGTCACCCCTCCACTTT
TRBD1,TRBJ1-5,few,14,TRBV28,CASSGDSPNQPQHF,TGTGCCAGCAGTGGGGACAGCCCCAATCAGCCCCAGCATTTT
-,TRBJ2-3,-,14,TRBV29-1,CSVGEDNQVGTQYF,TGCAGCGTTGGGGAGGACAACCAAGTGGGTACGCAGTATTTT
-,TRBJ2-3,-,14,TRBV29-1,CSVRWRGRTDTQYF,TGCAGCGTTAGGTGGAGGGGGAGGACAGATACGCAGTATTTT
TRBD2,TRBJ2-5,-,16,TRBV5-1,CASSSGTSASQETQYF,TGCGCCAGCAGTTCTGGGACTAGCGCCTCACAAGAGACCCAGTACTTC
TRBD1,TRBJ1-3,-,17,TRBV14,CASSQIPGQGLGNTIYF,TGTGCCAGCAGCCAAATCCCGGGACAGGGATTAGGAAACACCATATATTTT
-,TRBJ2-3,-,13,TRBV7-3,CASSLMFPDTQYF,TGTGCCAGCAGCTTAATGTTCCCAGATACGCAGTATTTT
-,TRBJ2-7,few,14,TRBV9,CASSVGIEPGEQYF,TGTGCCAGCAGCGTAGGTATCGAACCGGGGGAGCAGTACTTC
-,TRBJ1-2,few,12,TRBV12-3/TRBV12-4,CASTWGSRGYTF,TGTGCCAGCACCTGGGGCAGCCGGGGCTACACCTTC
-,TRBJ1-4,-,14,TRBV12-3/TRBV12-4,CASRDRTTNEKLFF,TGTGCCAGCAGGGACAGAACAACTAATGAAAAACTGTTTTTT
TRBD2,TRBJ2-1,-,18,TRBV7-6,CASSLFRASGSGGNEQFF,TGTGCCAGCAGCTTATTTAGGGCTAGCGGGAGCGGCGGCAATGAGCAGTTCTTC
TRBD1,TRBJ1-2,-,15,TRBV11-2,CASSLQGVRNYGYTF,TGTGCCAGCAGCTTACAGGGGGTCCGGAACTATGGCTACACCTTC